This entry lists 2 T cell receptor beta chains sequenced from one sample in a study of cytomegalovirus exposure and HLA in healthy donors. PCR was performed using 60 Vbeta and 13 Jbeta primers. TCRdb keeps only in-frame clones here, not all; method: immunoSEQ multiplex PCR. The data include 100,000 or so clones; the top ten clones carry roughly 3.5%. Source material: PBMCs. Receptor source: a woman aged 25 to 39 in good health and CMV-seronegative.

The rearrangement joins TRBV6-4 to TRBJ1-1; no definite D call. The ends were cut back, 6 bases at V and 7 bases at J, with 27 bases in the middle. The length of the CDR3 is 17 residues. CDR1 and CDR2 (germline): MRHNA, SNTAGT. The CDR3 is CASRTSHIGVGEDEAFF. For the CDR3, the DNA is TGTGCCAGCAGAACATCCCACATTGGGGTGGGAGAAGATGAAGCTTTCTTT.

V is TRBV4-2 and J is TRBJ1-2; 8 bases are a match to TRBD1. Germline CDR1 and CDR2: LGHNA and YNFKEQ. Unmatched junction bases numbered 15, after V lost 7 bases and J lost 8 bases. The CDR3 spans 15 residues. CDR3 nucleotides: TGTGCCAGCACGGTAGCCGGACAGGGAGTAGAAGGCTACACCTTC. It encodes CASTVAGQGVEGYTF.